The clone carrying this T cell receptor (beta chain) was seen only a few times. The sample comes from a study of control samples from healthy donors and cancer patients. Per the germline V gene, CDR1 is SNHLY and CDR2 is FYNNEI. The CDR3 runs 15 residues. V was clipped by 0 bases and J by 7 bases; unmatched bases: 4. Some clones are missing from TCRdb's copy, which holds only in-frame ones; the method was immunoSEQ multiplex PCR. This sample has roughly 84,000 clones, with 70% to 90% found just once. V and J are TRBV2 and TRBJ2-2; 8 nucleotides align to TRBD1. This TCR derives from a man between 50 and 59 years old in good health. The sample taken for sequencing was blood. The CDR3 DNA reads as TGTGCCAGCAGTGAAGCTCAGGGGGCGGTCGGGGAGCTGTTTTTT. It translates to CASSEAQGAVGELFF. Supplemented by reference TRBV2 and TRBJ2-2, the full variable domain reads EPEVTQTPSHQVTQMGQEVILRCVPISNHLYFYWYRQILGQKVEFLVSFYNNEISEKSEIFDDQFSVERPDGSNFTLKIRSTKLEDSAMYFCASSEAQGAVGELFFGEGSRLTVL.